What follows describes a single TCR beta chain. The data were obtained in a study of blood T cell repertoires in COVID-19. Study overall: The United States, Italy and Spain provided the acute and convalescent COVID-19 samples. The cDNA or gDNA used as material had been derived from T cells, B-cell-depleted T cells, or PBMCs.

The CDR3 runs to 15 residues. Germline loops: CDR1 MDHEN, CDR2 SYDVKM. V gave up 7 bases and J gave up 0 bases, with 13 bases separating them. Measured with immunoSEQ multiplex PCR; TCRdb has only the in-frame clones, and not every one. The sample yields approximately 180,000 clones, about 91% seen once. The TCR was taken from a woman aged 50 to 60 with acute or convalescent COVID-19. The specimen sequenced was peripheral blood. The genes are TRBV28 and TRBJ2-1, with a weak D call TRBD2 (7 bases). In nucleotides, the CDR3 is TGTGCCAGCATACGGGGGGCCAGCTCCTACAATGAGCAGTTCTTC. It codes for CASIRGASSYNEQFF.